The present T cell receptor beta chain was sequenced within a study of blood T cells in healthy people across ages. Study-level points and caveats: When one million T cells were used, diversity estimates were thought to be underestimates.

CDR3 length equals 14 residues. Germline V lookup: CDR1 KGHDR, CDR2 SFDVKD. Deletions cut 8 bases from V and 8 bases from J, with 19 bases between. This clonotype appeared a few times. Its antigen is unidentified. Alongside a J-beta primer mix, a sample-barcoded 5' primer served in a second PCR lasting roughly 7 to 11 cycles. Each sample yielded at least 2.5 million CDR3-containing paired-end reads. One entry per CDR3 protein results from TCRdb running MiXCR on the 5' RACE reads. The sample has 550,000 to 700,000 distinct CDR3 sequences; roughly 28% are singletons. Every donor provided roughly 10 milliliters of peripheral blood.

The gene calls are TRBV24-1 and TRBJ2-3, with D possibly TRBD2 on 5 matching bases. Input material: blood. The TCR sequence derives from a woman in her seventies in good health. Here the CDR3 reads CATMESRDPGTQYF. DNA for the CDR3: TGTGCCACCATGGAGAGCCGGGATCCAGGTACGCAGTATTTT.